This record looks at one T cell receptor beta chain sequence and its context. This receptor's antigen is unknown. Base qualities are missing; no much larger clone stands one base away. Every donor in the study was a healthy Caucasian. The twin cohort consisted of three pairs of female monozygotic twins, all aged about 18 to 29 years. Positive isolation kits from Invitrogen were used to isolate the CD4+ and CD8+ T cell populations. CDR1 and CDR2 (SGDLS, YYNGEE) derive from the germline V gene. Unmatched junction bases come to 11, with V trimmed by 3 bases and J by 9 bases. The CDR3 measures 15 amino acids from cysteine to phenylalanine. Here the CDR3 DNA is all that survives: 45 bases in frame from base 1. The sample comes from a study of identical twins (dated by TCRdb to 2016 to 2017). Describing the broader study: To test whether fetal clonotypes persist, this study deep-sequenced TCR alpha and beta repertoires from monozygotic twins, from unrelated adults of various ages, and from cord blood. To rule out contamination, replicate twin experiments were performed at different times with different library preparation protocols.

Points the paper makes about the study in general: Compared with coincidental sharing between unrelated individuals, an excess of low generation-probability sequences was observed among out-of-frame TCR alpha sequences shared between twins. Excess twin sharing in beta out-of-frame sequences was weaker because fewer shared sequences lowered the signal-to-noise ratio. Fewer insertions were carried by abundant cord blood beta clonotypes; a weaker similar trend was observed in young adult naive repertoires, while no such trend was observed in memory repertoires. Recombination models systematically underestimated out-of-frame TCR alpha sharing in monozygotic twins but agreed with sharing between unrelated individuals. Zero-insertion analyses could be partly confounded by invariant T cells such as MAIT and iNKT, though diverse VJ usage argued against such confounding for most clonotypes. Conclusions relied on cross-sectional statistical analysis, since the same donors could not be followed over many years.

The receptor library was made with 5' RACE. TCRdb shows the sequencer as Illumina HiSeq 2000. A universal primer binding site was added through template switching, and the final cDNA carried a unique molecular identifier so that TCR cDNA molecules could be counted accurately. Specific primers in the conserved constant-segment region were used to synthesize first-strand cDNA for the TCR alpha and beta chains. To control for contamination, each cDNA library was double barcoded with a SMART-Mk sample barcode plus Illumina barcodes. TruSeq adapter sequences, together with Illumina sample barcodes, were added in two successive PCR steps. The Illumina HiSeq platform was used with custom primers to sequence TCR alpha and beta cDNA libraries. In the source study's methods: MiGEC processed the raw reads to extract unique molecular identifiers, while MiXCR was used to determine the CDR3 positions. For each individual, recombination models were inferred using an EM algorithm with the repgenHMM and IGoR tools. The tcR package in R was used for shared clonotype analysis, with sharing normalized by the product of cloneset sizes. To study raw recombination free of thymic and clonal selection effects, out-of-frame nonproductive sequences were analyzed. TCRdb reprocessed the public reads (quality trimming at Q25 with fastp, clone calling with MiXCR) and kept in-frame beta chains. Rows with a matching CDR3 protein are joined into one entry that keeps the most common DNA and genes. Here the V and J calls rest on TCRdb's processing, not on the authors' analysis. The sample includes fewer than 250,000 distinct CDR3 sequences, with approximately 8% observed a single time. Of the sample, roughly 5% falls within the top ten clones.

These data also formed part of another study, on yellow fever vaccine responses in identical twins. Drawing on the second study: The authors reported that the T cell response to vaccination in identical twins appeared partly convergent and partly personalized. Focusing on identical twins, the study followed the T cell clones that responded to the vaccine, and did so with precision.

The TCR comes from a woman aged 18 to 35 in good health. The chain joins TRBV9 to TRBJ2-7, with TRBD1 matching 11 junction bases. The sample consisted of CD8+ T cells sorted from blood. The DNA is TGTGCCAGCAGCGGACCCGGGACAGGGGGGATGGGGCAGTACTTC. Its product reads: CASSGPGTGGMGQYF.